The 9 T cell receptor beta chains in this list originate from one sample, sequenced in a study of blood T cell repertoires in COVID-19. Clones were read by immunoSEQ multiplex PCR, and TCRdb kept only the in-frame ones, dropping some. The sample holds some 90,000 clones, around 82% seen once. Sequences were obtained from peripheral blood. The receptors were sampled from a man between 65 and 80 years old with active or convalescent COVID-19.

The rearrangement uses TRBV11-2 and TRBJ2-1; 13 nucleotides align to TRBD2. The germline gives CDR1 SGHAT, CDR2 FQNNGV. There are 17 residues in the CDR3. V dropped 4 bases and J dropped 8; count of bases not matched to a gene: 11. CDR3 DNA sequence: TGTGCCAGCAGCTCCTCTCGGACTAGCGGGGGACCGGATGAGCAGTTCTTC. Amino acids: CASSSSRTSGGPDEQFF.

The J gene is TRBJ1-1, the V gene TRBV2, with 8 bases matching TRBD1. Germline-derived CDR1 and CDR2 are SNHLY and FYNNEI. Losses at the gene ends were 0 bases for V and 3 bases for J; bases not matched to a gene: 3. CDR3 length: 15 amino acids. CDR3 nucleotides: TGTGCCAGCAGTGAAGCATACAGGGGGGACACTGAAGCTTTCTTT. The encoded protein is CASSEAYRGDTEAFF.

This clone has just a few counts. The chain combines TRBV27 with TRBJ2-1; tentatively, D is TRBD1 (5 bases). From germline, CDR1 is MNHEY and CDR2 SMNVEV (reference sequence). The CDR3 has 11 residues. Trimming pared 5 bases from V and 8 bases from J, leaving 7 bases between. The CDR3 DNA follows: TGTGCCAGCAGTACCAGGGATGAGCAGTTCTTC. Amino acid sequence: CASSTRDEQFF.

This chain joins TRBV5-4 and TRBJ2-4, with 9 bases lining up with TRBD1. The trim removed 3 bases at V and 3 bases at J, leaving 7 bases unmatched. This CDR3 comprises 16 residues. Germline V lookup: CDR1 SGHNT, CDR2 YYREEE (reference sequence). Written as DNA, the CDR3 is TGTGCCAGCAGCTCATCCTCGGGACAGGGCAAAAACATTCAGTACTTC. It yields the protein CASSSSSGQGKNIQYF.

The CDR3 reads CASSLSAFF. The DNA for the CDR3 is TGTGCCAGCAGCTTGTCGGCTTTCTTT. J is TRBJ1-1 and V is TRBV5-8; D unclear. V dropped 1 base and J dropped 11 bases, with 3 bases sitting between them. Germline CDR1 reads SGHTS; CDR2 reads YDEGEE. The CDR3 is made up of 9 amino acids.

The chain links TRBV5-1 to TRBJ2-7; TRBD2 is a possible D gene (5 bases). Germline V gene sequence: CDR1 SGHRS, CDR2 YFSETQ. The V end lost 1 base, the J end lost 6 bases, and 8 bases lay between the germline ends. This CDR3 contains 12 residues. CDR3 in DNA: TGCGCCAGCAGCTTGTCGGCGGGCGAGCAGTACTTC. This codes for CASSLSAGEQYF.

This chain links TRBV6-6 with TRBJ1-3; TRBD1 matches 7 bases. There are 16 residues in the CDR3. Germline lookup yields CDR1 MNHNY and CDR2 SVGAGI (reference sequence). Trimming at V came to 5 bases and at J to 0 bases, leaving 7 bases not matched to a gene. The CDR3 DNA is TGTGCCAGCAGTGCCGGACAGGAGCGCTCTGGAAACACCATATATTTT. Translation: CASSAGQERSGNTIYF.

Written as DNA, the CDR3 is TGTGCCAGCAGCCCCCTAGCCGGGACAGCGTCCCTATCCAAATACGAGCAGTACTTC. It translates to CASSPLAGTASLSKYEQYF. The chain joins TRBV11-2 to TRBJ2-7; TRBD1 matches at 7 bases. Looked up from germline, CDR1 is SGHAT and CDR2 is FQNNGV. The V segment lost 5 bases and the J segment 4 bases; nucleotides outside the gene matches: 23. This CDR3 is 19 amino acids long. The full variable domain, with the rest looked up from reference TRBV11-2 and TRBJ2-7, is EAGVAQSPRYKIIEKRQSVAFWCNPISGHATLYWYQQILGQGPKLLIQFQNNGVVDDSQLPKDRFSAERLKGVDSTLKIQPAKLEDSAVYLCASSPLAGTASLSKYEQYFGPGTRLTVT.

The gene calls are TRBV7-9 and TRBJ2-1; 12 nucleotides match TRBD2. The CDR3 runs to 14 residues. V was clipped by 6 bases and J by 12 bases; unmatched bases: 9. Per the germline V gene, CDR1 is SEHNR and CDR2 is FQNEAQ (reference sequence). This CDR3 reads CASSSGTSGRGQFF. The CDR3 DNA is TGTGCCAGCAGTTCCGGGACTAGCGGGCGTGGGCAGTTCTTC.